The present entry profiles one T cell receptor (beta chain) with its context. Its specificity is unknown. These data originate in a study of cytotoxic CD8 clonotypes in ibrutinib-treated CLL. Study findings and constraints: Contraction or stability on treatment was seen for public clonotypes, which were uncommon. Patients had baseline clonality above age-matched healthy donors, and this clonality moved with circulating CD8+ T-cell counts. Sustained-remission and progressing patients' sampling times differed.

The planned depth of sequencing spanned 1 in 200,000 to 1 in 1 million T cells. TCRdb keeps only in-frame clones here, not all; method: immunoSEQ multiplex PCR. This table has 200,000 to 250,000 clones, about 75% appearing once. Germline CDR1 GTSNPN, CDR2 SVGIG (reference sequence). The CDR3 is 12 residues long. The ends were cut back, 0 bases at V and 7 bases at J, with 9 bases in the middle. The sample here was PBMCs, taken after 12 months of ibrutinib treatment. The clonotype originates from a human donor with chronic lymphocytic leukemia. J is TRBJ1-1 and V is TRBV30, with D unclear. DNA for the CDR3: TGTGCCTGGAGTGTGGCGACGGTTGAAGCTTTCTTT. Its translation is CAWSVATVEAFF. The full variable domain, completed using reference TRBV30 and TRBJ1-1, is SQTIHQWPATLVQPVGSPLSLECTVEGTSNPNLYWYRQAAGRGLQLLFYSVGIGQISSEVPQNLSASRPQDRQFILSSKKLLLSDSGFYLCAWSVATVEAFFGQGTRLTVV.